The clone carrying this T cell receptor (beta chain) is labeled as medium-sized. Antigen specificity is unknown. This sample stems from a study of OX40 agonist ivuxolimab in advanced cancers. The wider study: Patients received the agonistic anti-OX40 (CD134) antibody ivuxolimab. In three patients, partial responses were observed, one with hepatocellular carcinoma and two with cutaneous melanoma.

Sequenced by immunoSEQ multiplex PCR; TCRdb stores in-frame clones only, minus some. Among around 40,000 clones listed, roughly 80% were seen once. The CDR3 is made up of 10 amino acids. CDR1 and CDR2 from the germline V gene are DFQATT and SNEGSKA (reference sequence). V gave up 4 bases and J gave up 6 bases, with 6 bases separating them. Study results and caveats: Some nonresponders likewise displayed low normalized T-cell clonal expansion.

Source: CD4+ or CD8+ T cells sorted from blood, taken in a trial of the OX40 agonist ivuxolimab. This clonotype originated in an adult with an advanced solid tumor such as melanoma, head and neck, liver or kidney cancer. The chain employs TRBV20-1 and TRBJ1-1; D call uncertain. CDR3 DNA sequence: TGCAGTGCTACAGACTCTGAAGCTTTCTTT. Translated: CSATDSEAFF.